This T cell receptor beta chain was recorded in a study of graft-versus-host responses after intestinal transplantation. Study-level background: All of the recipients had induction that used anti-thymocyte globulin, then tacrolimus and steroids for approximately 3 years.

TCRdb keeps only in-frame clones here, not all; method: immunoSEQ multiplex PCR. Of 50,000 to 80,000 clones listed, 90% to 95% are singletons. Note on this clone: Antigen unknown.

The CDR3 contains 13 residues. Germline V CDR1 and CDR2: SGHNT, YENEEA. With 3 bases removed from V and 1 base from J, the gap between germline ends came to 7 bases. The sequences come from unstimulated CD8+ T cells sorted from spleen or lymph node cells, collected before transplant. This chain connects TRBV11-3 to TRBJ2-7; D possibly corresponds to TRBD1 (5 bases). The sequence came from a human donor who was the organ donor for an intestinal transplant. This chain's CDR3 is CASSFAGSYEQYF. Here the CDR3 DNA reads TGTGCCAGCAGCTTTGCAGGGTCCTACGAGCAGTACTTC.